These 14 T cell receptor beta chains were sequenced from one sample in a study of blood T cell repertoires in COVID-19. TCRdb's copy holds only in-frame clones and misses some; the assay was immunoSEQ multiplex PCR. The table has more than 300,000 clones, 80% to 90% seen once. The sequencing input was PBMCs or T cells enriched from blood (not recorded which). These receptors all stem from a middle-aged man in a cohort exposed to, infected with or recovered from COVID-19 (not recorded which).

CDR3 bases: TGTGCCAGCAGCTTAAACGGGAGAGAGACCCAGTACTTC. It codes for CASSLNGRETQYF. The chain joins TRBV7-9 to TRBJ2-5; D is perhaps TRBD2 (6 bases). The CDR3 has 13 amino acids. Germline V gene lookup returns CDR1 SEHNR and CDR2 FQNEAQ (reference sequence). V was clipped by 2 bases and J by 4 bases, with 8 bases between them.

The V call is TRBV2, the J call TRBJ2-4; D may be TRBD2 (6 bases). In germline, CDR1 is SNHLY, CDR2 FYNNEI. The CDR3 extends over 13 amino acids. V lost 6 bases to trimming and J lost 0 bases, with 6 bases between them. In DNA, the CDR3 is TGTGCCAGCAGGGGACTAGCCAAAAACATTCAGTACTTC. Amino acids: CASRGLAKNIQYF.

The V and J genes are TRBV6-4 and TRBJ1-1; 9 nucleotides line up with TRBD1. Germline-derived CDR1 and CDR2 are MRHNA and SNTAGT. Trimming at V came to 10 bases and at J to 1 base, leaving 25 bases not matched to a gene. This CDR3 comprises 20 residues. The CDR3, as DNA: TGTGCCACCCCTCCGCCCAGGGACAGGGACTTCCCCCCCCCGAACACTGAAGCTTTCTTT. This sequence encodes CATPPPRDRDFPPPNTEAFF.

The chain links TRBV7-2 to TRBJ2-7; 9 bases map to TRBD2. Germline V gene data show CDR1 as SGHTA and CDR2 as FQGNSA. Losses at the gene ends were 6 bases for V and 6 bases for J; bases not matched to a gene: 9. The CDR3 runs to 14 residues. The CDR3 protein is CASRLLAGSGEQYF. The CDR3 DNA reads as TGTGCCAGCAGACTACTAGCGGGTTCAGGCGAGCAGTACTTC.

The gene calls are TRBV7-2 and TRBJ1-5; TRBD1 matches at 8 bases. The length of the CDR3 is 18 residues. Trimming cost V 5 bases and J 0 bases; bases outside gene matches: 12. CDR1 is SGHTA and CDR2 is FQGNSA in the germline V gene. The CDR3 DNA sequence: TGTGCCAGCAGCCCAAGGTCCCAGGGGGCGGGTAGCAATCAGCCCCAGCATTTT. Translation gives CASSPRSQGAGSNQPQHF.

V is TRBV7-9 and J is TRBJ2-2; D is ambiguous. The germline V and J ends were trimmed by 2 bases and 5 bases, with 9 bases remaining between them. The CDR3 runs to 14 residues. Germline V gene sequence: CDR1 SEHNR, CDR2 FQNEAQ (reference sequence). The CDR3 nucleotides read TGTGCCAGCAGCTTACAAGCGTCTACCGGGGAGCTGTTTTTT. It yields the protein CASSLQASTGELFF.

The rearrangement links TRBV7-8 to TRBJ2-1, with 10 bases that match TRBD2. V dropped 5 bases and J dropped 2; count of bases not matched to a gene: 6. Germline V gene data show CDR1 as SGHVS and CDR2 as FQNEAQ. The CDR3 extends over 16 amino acids. The DNA for the CDR3 is TGTGCCAGCAGCCGAGGAGCGGGAGGGCCCTACAATGAGCAGTTCTTC. Protein product: CASSRGAGGPYNEQFF.

The CDR3 is CSASPGSWASTEAFF. The CDR3 bases are TGCAGTGCTAGTCCTGGCTCCTGGGCGAGCACTGAAGCTTTCTTT. The genes are TRBV20-1 and TRBJ1-1; D is uncertain. The length of the CDR3 is 15 residues. Germline lookup yields CDR1 DFQATT and CDR2 SNEGSKA (reference sequence). Trimming removed 3 bases from V and 4 bases from J, with 18 bases in between.

This CDR3 is CASSPGTSGSEEQFF. The CDR3 DNA follows: TGTGCCAGCAGCCCGGGGACTAGCGGGAGTGAGGAGCAGTTCTTC. V usage is TRBV9 and J usage is TRBJ2-1; TRBD2 matches at 14 bases. The CDR3 has 15 residues. V was pared by 4 bases and J by 10 bases, with 7 bases of the junction left unmatched. In germline, CDR1 is SGDLS, CDR2 YYNGEE.

The chain has TRBV9 and TRBJ1-3, with 7 bases lining up with TRBD1. V lost 3 bases, J lost 1 base, and 4 bases stayed unmatched. The CDR3 has 15 residues. Germline lookup yields CDR1 SGDLS and CDR2 YYNGEE. CDR3: CASSGSGQSGNTIYF. In DNA form, the CDR3 reads TGTGCCAGCAGCGGATCGGGACAGTCTGGAAACACCATATATTTT. Using reference TRBV9 and TRBJ1-3 for the parts outside the CDR3, the full variable domain is DSGVTQTPKHLITATGQRVTLRCSPRSGDLSVYWYQQSLDQGLQFLIQYYNGEERAKGNILERFSAQQFPDLHSELNLSSLELGDSALYFCASSGSGQSGNTIYFGEGSWLTVV.

This clone has a handful of counts. This chain joins TRBV15 and TRBJ2-7; 10 bases align to TRBD2. CDR3 length: 14 amino acids. The ends lost 0 bases at V and 5 bases at J; junction bases unmatched: 1. CDR1 and CDR2 from the germline V gene are LNHNV and YYDKDF (reference sequence). This chain's CDR3 is CATSRDGLADEQYF. Here the CDR3 DNA reads TGTGCCACCAGCAGAGATGGACTAGCGGACGAGCAGTACTTC.

V and J are TRBV5-1 and TRBJ1-2; D is possibly TRBD1 (5 bases). The V end lost 4 bases, the J end lost 4 bases, and 11 bases lay between the germline ends. Germline lookup yields CDR1 SGHRS and CDR2 YFSETQ. The CDR3 runs to 13 residues. CDR3 DNA sequence: TGCGCCAGCAGCGTGACAGAATCCTATGGCTACACCTTC. Amino acid sequence: CASSVTESYGYTF.

This clone has only a few counts. The chain is built from TRBV28 and TRBJ1-5, with TRBD1 identical over 7 bases. Per the germline V gene, CDR1 is MDHEN and CDR2 is SYDVKM. The V gene end was trimmed by 5 bases and the J gene end by 6 bases; junction bases not matched to a gene: 13. The length of the CDR3 is 16 residues. The CDR3 DNA reads TGTGCCAGCAGTGACCAGGGGCAGGGGGATCTTCAGCCCCAGCATTTT. Amino acid sequence: CASSDQGQGDLQPQHF.

The V and J genes are TRBV5-1 and TRBJ2-2; 13 bases are shared with TRBD2. The CDR3 has 17 amino acids. The J segment lost 0 bases and the V segment lost 4 bases, leaving 3 bases of the junction unmatched. CDR1 SGHRS and CDR2 YFSETQ come from the germline V gene. The CDR3 is CASSQGLAGPNTGELFF. DNA of the CDR3: TGCGCCAGCAGCCAGGGACTAGCGGGACCGAACACCGGGGAGCTGTTTTTT.